The clone carrying this T cell receptor beta chain was observed many times. Its specificity is not known. These data come from a study of T cells after yellow fever vaccination. The CDR3 is 14 amino acids. Germline V gene lookup returns CDR1 SGHTA and CDR2 FQGNSA. The V segment lost 5 bases and the J segment 5 bases; nucleotides outside the gene matches: 6. For TCR, cDNA came from 5'RACE template switching, which added a universal primer site and UMIs. TCRdb reprocessed the 5' RACE reads with MiXCR, giving one entry per CDR3 protein. The data hold just under 600,000 distinct CDR3 sequences, with roughly 12% observed a single time. Findings and caveats of the study: Post-booster repertoires contained most primary-vaccination clones again (96% CD4, around 88% CD8). High-abundance clonotypes from the bulk population could contaminate FACS-sorted repertoires.

The input for sequencing was PBMCs, taken on the day of the yellow fever booster vaccination. The TCR was taken from a man aged 30 to 45 who received the YFV17D yellow fever vaccine. The chain has TRBV7-2 and TRBJ2-1, with 7 bases that match TRBD2. The DNA for the CDR3 is TGTGCCAGCAGCGATACTAGCGCAAACAATGAGCAGTTCTTC. Its protein product is CASSDTSANNEQFF.